This T cell receptor (beta chain) was retrieved from a study of metastatic and nonmetastatic thyroid tumors. Study-wide background: From malignant and benign thyroid patients, repertoires in blood and in tumor or nodule tissue were compared.

No patient had received any treatment before thyroid surgery. Points from the study as a whole: A significant increase in TCR beta diversity was reportedly seen in malignant thyroid tumors relative to benign nodules, in blood and tumor.

The germline V gene has CDR1 DFQATT and CDR2 SNEGSKA (reference sequence). The CDR3 contains 16 residues. V was cut by 0 bases and J by 2 bases, with 14 bases left in between. With regard to this clone: Its antigen is not known.

Original handling: Differences in CDR3 between clinicopathological groups were drawn on to build a classifier intended to discriminate distant-metastatic papillary thyroid cancer patients. TCRdb reassembled clones from the PCR reads with MiXCR. The V and J calls, along with clone size, are taken from TCRdb and not from the paper's own processing. The sample includes about 36,000 clones, more than 20% of them seen just once. The V gene is TRBV20-1, the J gene TRBJ1-5, with D possibly being TRBD1 (5 bases). The specimen was blood. This receptor was identified in a female donor with papillary thyroid cancer or a benign thyroid nodule (not recorded which). Some clones in this sample may be carry-over from other donors' samples. Written as DNA, the CDR3 is TGCAGTGCTAGAGATCTGAGGGGCGCGGGCAATCAGCCCCAGCATTTT. As protein: CSARDLRGAGNQPQHF.